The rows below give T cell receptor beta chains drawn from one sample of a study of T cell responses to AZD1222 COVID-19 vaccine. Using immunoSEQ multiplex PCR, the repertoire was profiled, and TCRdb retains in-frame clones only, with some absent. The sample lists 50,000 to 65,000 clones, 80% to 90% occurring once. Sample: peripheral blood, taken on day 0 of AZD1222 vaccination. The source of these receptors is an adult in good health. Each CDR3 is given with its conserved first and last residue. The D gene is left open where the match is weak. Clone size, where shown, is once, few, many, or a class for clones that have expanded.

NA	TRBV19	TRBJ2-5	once	TGTGCCAGTAGTATCGGACTTCAAGAGACCCAGTACTTC	CASSIGLQETQYF
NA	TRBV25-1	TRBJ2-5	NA	TGTGCCAGCAGTGAGGCGGGCCCCAAGGGGACCCAGTACTTC	CASSEAGPKGTQYF
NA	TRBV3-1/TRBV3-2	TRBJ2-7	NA	TGTGCCAGCAGCCAAGATTTCTCATCTGGGGCCACCTACGAGCAGTACTTC	CASSQDFSSGATYEQYF
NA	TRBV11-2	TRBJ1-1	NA	TGTGCCAGCAGCTTATCCCCAGCGAACACTGAAGCTTTCTTT	CASSLSPANTEAFF
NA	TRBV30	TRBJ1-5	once	TGTGCCTGGAGTTTTAGGGGCAATCAGCCCCAGCATTTT	CAWSFRGNQPQHF
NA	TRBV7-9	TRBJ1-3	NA	TGTGCCAGCAGCTTAGCCGGGACGGAAGGAAACACCATATATTTT	CASSLAGTEGNTIYF
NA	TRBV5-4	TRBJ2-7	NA	TGTGCCAGCAGCGATCTGACAGCTTCCTACGAGCAGTACTTC	CASSDLTASYEQYF
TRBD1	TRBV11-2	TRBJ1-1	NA	TGTGCCAGCAGCTTCCAGGGGGCTGGTGAAGCTTTCTTT	CASSFQGAGEAFF
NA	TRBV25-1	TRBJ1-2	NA	TGTGCCAGCAGTGACACAGCCTGGGGCTACACCTTC	CASSDTAWGYTF
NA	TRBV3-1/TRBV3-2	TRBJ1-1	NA	TGTGCCAGCAGCCCGGTTGCGGGGACTGAAGCTTTCTTT	CASSPVAGTEAFF
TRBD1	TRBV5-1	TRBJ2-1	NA	TGCGCCAGCAGTAGGGGACAGGCCACCTACAATGAGCAGTTCTTC	CASSRGQATYNEQFF
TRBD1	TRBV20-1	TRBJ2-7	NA	TGCAGTGCTAGTGATGGGACAGGGAATAGCTACGAGCAGTACTTC	CSASDGTGNSYEQYF
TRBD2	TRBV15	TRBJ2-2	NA	TGTGCCACCAGCGGGATAGCGGGGGCCTACACCGGGGAGCTGTTTTTT	CATSGIAGAYTGELFF
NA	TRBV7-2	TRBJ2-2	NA	TGTGCCAGCGGGCGGGCCCGCACCGGGGAGCTGTTTTTT	CASGRARTGELFF
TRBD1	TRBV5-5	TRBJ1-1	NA	TGTGCCAGCAGCGGACCGGGACAGGGGAACACTGAAGCTTTCTTT	CASSGPGQGNTEAFF
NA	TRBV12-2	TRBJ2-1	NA	TGTGCAAGTCGCCCAGGGACCTACAATGAGCAGTTCTTC	CASRPGTYNEQFF
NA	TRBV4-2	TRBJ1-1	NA	TGTGCCAGCAGCCAAGATATACTGAACACTGAAGCTTTCTTT	CASSQDILNTEAFF
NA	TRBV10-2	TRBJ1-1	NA	TGCGCCAGCAGTGAGACCGGGAACACTGAAGCTTTCTTT	CASSETGNTEAFF
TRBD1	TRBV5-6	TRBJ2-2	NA	TGTGCCAGCAGCCCCGGACAGGGGAGAGCCGGGGAGCTGTTTTTT	CASSPGQGRAGELFF
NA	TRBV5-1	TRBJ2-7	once	TGCGCCAGCAGCTTGTTCGGGTCTACCTACGAGCAGTACTTC	CASSLFGSTYEQYF
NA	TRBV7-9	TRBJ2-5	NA	TGTGCCAGCAGCCAGAGGGGGGGCCGTGAAGAGACCCAGTACTTC	CASSQRGGREETQYF
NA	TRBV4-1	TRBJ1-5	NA	TGCGCCAGCAGCCAGCGGGAACCCTCCGTGGATAGCAATCAGCCCCAGCATTTT	CASSQREPSVDSNQPQHF
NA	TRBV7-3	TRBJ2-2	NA	TGTGCCAGCAGCACCGGACAGCACACCGGGGAGCTGTTTTTT	CASSTGQHTGELFF
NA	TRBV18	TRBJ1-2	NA	TGTGCCAGCTCACCACCGGGCTCCTATGGCTACACCTTC	CASSPPGSYGYTF
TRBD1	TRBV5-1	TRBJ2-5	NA	TGCGCCAGCAGCCCCACAGGGGGGCCGGAGACCCAGTACTTC	CASSPTGGPETQYF
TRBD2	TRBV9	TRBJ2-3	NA	TGTGCCAGCAGCAAGGTGGTGGTAGGACTAGCGGGGGGGCCAGACGATACGCAGTATTTT	CASSKVVVGLAGGPDDTQYF
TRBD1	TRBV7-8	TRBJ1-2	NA	TGTGCCAGCAGCCCGCTTACAGGGGGCCGGGCTAACTATGGCTACACCTTC	CASSPLTGGRANYGYTF
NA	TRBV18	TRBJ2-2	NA	TGTGCCAGCTCGCGGGACGGGACATACACCGGGGAGCTGTTTTTT	CASSRDGTYTGELFF
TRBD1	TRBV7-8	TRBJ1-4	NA	TGTGCCAGCAGCCCTTACCGGGTGACAGGGCCTAATGAAAAACTGTTTTTT	CASSPYRVTGPNEKLFF
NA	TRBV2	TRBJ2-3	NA	TGTGCCAGCAGTCTCCTGCGCGGGGGCACAGATACGCAGTATTTT	CASSLLRGGTDTQYF
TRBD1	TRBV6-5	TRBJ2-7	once	TGTGCCAGCCGGGAAAGGGGGCGAACTATCTACGAGCAGTACTTC	CASRERGRTIYEQYF
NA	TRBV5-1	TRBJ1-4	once	TGCGCCAGCAGCTTCGGGGGGTCAGAGACATCTAAGGGACTGTTTTTT	CASSFGGSETSKGLFF
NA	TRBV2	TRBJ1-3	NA	TGTGCCAGCAGTGATTTAACCTCTGGAAACACCATATATTTT	CASSDLTSGNTIYF
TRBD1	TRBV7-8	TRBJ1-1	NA	TGTGCCAGCAGCCCCCGGGACAGGAGGAACACTGAAGCTTTCTTT	CASSPRDRRNTEAFF
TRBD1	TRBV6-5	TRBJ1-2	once	TGTGCCAGCAGTCAACCGGGACAGTCGCTCTATGGCTACACCTTC	CASSQPGQSLYGYTF
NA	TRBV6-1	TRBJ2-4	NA	TGTGCCAGCAGTGCACAGGTTGGACAAGGATGGGACATTCAGTACTTC	CASSAQVGQGWDIQYF
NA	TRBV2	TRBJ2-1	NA	TGTGCCAGCATATTTCACAATGAGCAGTTCTTC	CASIFHNEQFF
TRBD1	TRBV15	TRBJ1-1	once	TGTGCCACCAGCAGACGGGACAGACCGAACACTGAAGCTTTCTTT	CATSRRDRPNTEAFF
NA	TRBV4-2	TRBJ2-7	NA	TGTGCCAGCAGCCAAGATGTGCAAACGGGGAACGGGGAGCAGTACTTC	CASSQDVQTGNGEQYF
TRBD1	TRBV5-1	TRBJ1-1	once	TGCGCCAGCAGCTTATGGACAGGGGGCATGAACACTGAAGCTTTCTTT	CASSLWTGGMNTEAFF
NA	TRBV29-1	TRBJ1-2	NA	TGCAGCGTTGATTGGGGGGAGAGAAACTATGGCTACACCTTC	CSVDWGERNYGYTF
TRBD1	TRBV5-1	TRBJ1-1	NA	TGCGCCAGCAGCCCCAGGGGGGGGAGAGCTTTCTTT	CASSPRGGRAFF
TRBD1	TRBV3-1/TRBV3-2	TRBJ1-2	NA	TGTGCCAGCAGCCAAGGGACAGGGATAGGTAATGGCTACACCTTC	CASSQGTGIGNGYTF